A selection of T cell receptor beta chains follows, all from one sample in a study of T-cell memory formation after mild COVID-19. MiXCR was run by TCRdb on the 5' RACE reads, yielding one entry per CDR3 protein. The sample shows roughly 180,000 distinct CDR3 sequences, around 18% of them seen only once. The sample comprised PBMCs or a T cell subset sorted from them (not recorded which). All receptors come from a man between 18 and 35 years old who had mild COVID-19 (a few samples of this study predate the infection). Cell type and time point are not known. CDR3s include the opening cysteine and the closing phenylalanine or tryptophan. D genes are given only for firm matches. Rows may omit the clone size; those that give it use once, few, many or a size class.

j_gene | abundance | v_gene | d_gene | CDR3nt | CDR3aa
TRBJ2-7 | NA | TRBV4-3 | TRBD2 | TGCGCCAGCAGCCGGGGACTAGCGGGGTTCGACGAGCAGTACTTC | CASSRGLAGFDEQYF
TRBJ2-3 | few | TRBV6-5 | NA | TGTGCCAGCAGTTACTCCCCGAGTAGTGCTTCCACAGATACGCAGTATTTT | CASSYSPSSASTDTQYF
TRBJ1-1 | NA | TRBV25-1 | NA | TGTGCCAGCAAGAGTGGTGCTAACACTGAAGCTTTCTTT | CASKSGANTEAFF
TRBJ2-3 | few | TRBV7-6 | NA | TGTGCCAGCAGTTTCTCCGCGATCACAGATACGCAGTATTTT | CASSFSAITDTQYF
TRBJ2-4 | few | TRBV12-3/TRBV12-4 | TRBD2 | TGTGCCAGCAGACTCGAAAAGCGGGGGGCACAAATTAGTAAACTAGCCAAAAACATTCAGTACTTC | CASRLEKRGAQISKLAKNIQYF
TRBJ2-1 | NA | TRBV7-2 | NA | TGTGCCAGCAGCCTGGACCGTGGACAGAACAATGAGCAGTTCTTC | CASSLDRGQNNEQFF
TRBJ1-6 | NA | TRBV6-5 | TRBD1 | TGTGCCAGCAGCCAACAACAGGGGGCTAATTCACCCCTCCACTTT | CASSQQQGANSPLHF
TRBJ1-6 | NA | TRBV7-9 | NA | TGTGCCACCGCCGGGACCGTCGTTTCACCCCTCCACTTT | CATAGTVVSPLHF
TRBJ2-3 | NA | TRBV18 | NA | TGTGCCAGCTCTCGACAGGGGACTATCACAGATACGCAGTATTTT | CASSRQGTITDTQYF
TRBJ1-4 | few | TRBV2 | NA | TGTGCCAGCAGTGTTGAAAAACTGTTTTTT | CASSVEKLFF
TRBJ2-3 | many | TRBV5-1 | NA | TGTGCCAGCAGCCTCAGGGGCACAGATACGCAGTATTTT | CASSLRGTDTQYF
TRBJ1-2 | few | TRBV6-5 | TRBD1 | TGTGCCAGCAGGCTGGACAGGAGACATGGCTACACCTTC | CASRLDRRHGYTF
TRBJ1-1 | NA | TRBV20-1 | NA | TGCAGTGCTAGAGGCCAGACTCTGAACACTGAAGCTTTCTTT | CSARGQTLNTEAFF
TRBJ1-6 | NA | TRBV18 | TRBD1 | TGTGCCAGCTCATCCGAAGGGGGCTACTCACCCCTCCACTTT | CASSSEGGYSPLHF
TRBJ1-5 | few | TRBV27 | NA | TGTGCCAGCAGTTTATCGTGGCAAGTGGGTCAGCCCCAGCATTTT | CASSLSWQVGQPQHF
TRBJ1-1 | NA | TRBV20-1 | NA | TGCAGTGCAATTAATAGGGTGAACACTGAAGCTTTCTTT | CSAINRVNTEAFF
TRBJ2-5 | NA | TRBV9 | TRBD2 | TGTGCCAGCAGCGTAGTAGCGGGGGGGCCCGAGACCCAGTACTTC | CASSVVAGGPETQYF
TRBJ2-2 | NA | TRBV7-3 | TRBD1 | TGTGCCAGCAGCTTACCGGGACAGCTCAACACCGGGGAGCTGTTTTTT | CASSLPGQLNTGELFF
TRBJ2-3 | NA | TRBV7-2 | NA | TGTGCCTCCGCTGTAGCGTACGTAAGCACAGATACGCAGTATTTT | CASAVAYVSTDTQYF
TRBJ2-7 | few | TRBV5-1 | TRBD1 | TGCGCCAGCAGCTCTGACAGGGGCCTCGAGCAGTACTTC | CASSSDRGLEQYF
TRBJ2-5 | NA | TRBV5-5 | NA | TGTGCCAGCAGTCCCCTTGTAGGGGCCCAAGAGACCCAGTACTTC | CASSPLVGAQETQYF
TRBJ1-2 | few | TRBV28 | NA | TGTGCCAGCAGCCTCCGGGACAAACGAGGCTACACCTTC | CASSLRDKRGYTF
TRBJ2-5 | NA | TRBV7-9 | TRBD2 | TGTGCCAGCAGCTATAGCGGGGGGCCTAAAGAGACCCAGTACTTC | CASSYSGGPKETQYF
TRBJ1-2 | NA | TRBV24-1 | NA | TGTGCCACCAGTGAGCCGCAGGGGCGAAAAAACTATGGCTACACCTTC | CATSEPQGRKNYGYTF
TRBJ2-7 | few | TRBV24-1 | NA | TGTGCCACCAGAGGACTCCCGAGCTCCTACGAGCAGTACTTC | CATRGLPSSYEQYF
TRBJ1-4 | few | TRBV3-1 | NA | TGTGCCAGCAGCCAAATGGAGGGAGGAACTAATGAAAAACTGTTTTTT | CASSQMEGGTNEKLFF
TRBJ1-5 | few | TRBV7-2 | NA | TGTGCCAGCAGCTCCCGGGTGACGGGAAGCAATCAGCCCCAGCATTTT | CASSSRVTGSNQPQHF
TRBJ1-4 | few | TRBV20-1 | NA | TGCAGTGCTAGAAACCCCTGGACCGAAAAACTGTTTTTT | CSARNPWTEKLFF
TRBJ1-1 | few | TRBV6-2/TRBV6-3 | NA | TGTGCCAGCAGTTATCAGGGGCCACCGCGAGCTTTCTTT | CASSYQGPPRAFF
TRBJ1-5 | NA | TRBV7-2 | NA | TGTGCCAGCAGCTTAGCCCTGGGGGCATATCAGCCCCAGCATTTT | CASSLALGAYQPQHF
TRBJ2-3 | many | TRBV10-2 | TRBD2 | TGCGCCAGCAGTGACCTGGGACTAGCGGGGCCTAGCACAGATACGCAGTATTTT | CASSDLGLAGPSTDTQYF
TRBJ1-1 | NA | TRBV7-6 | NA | TGTGCCAGCAGCTGGTCCCCCGACTCCGCTGAAGCTTTCTTT | CASSWSPDSAEAFF
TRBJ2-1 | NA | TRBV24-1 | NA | TGTGCCACCGGGGGGATGACAGGGAATGAGCAGTTCTTC | CATGGMTGNEQFF
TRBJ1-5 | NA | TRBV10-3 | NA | TGTGCCATCAGTGACGGATTACGGGTCGGCCAGCATTTT | CAISDGLRVGQHF
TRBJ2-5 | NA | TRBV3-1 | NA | TGTGCCAGCAGCCAAGGACGGTCCCAAGAGACCCAGTACTTC | CASSQGRSQETQYF
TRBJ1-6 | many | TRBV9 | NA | TGTGCCAGCAGCGTAGATCGGGGAAATTCACCCCTCCACTTT | CASSVDRGNSPLHF
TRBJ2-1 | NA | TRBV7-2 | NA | TGTGCCAGCAGCTTAGCGACGGGCAGCGTCAATGAGCAGTTCTTC | CASSLATGSVNEQFF
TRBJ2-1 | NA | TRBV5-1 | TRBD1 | TGCGCCAGCAGCAAGGGACAGTACAATGAGCAGTTCTTC | CASSKGQYNEQFF
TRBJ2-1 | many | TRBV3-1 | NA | TGTGCCAGCAGCCCACGACCCAGCGTGGGGGGATGGAATGAGCAGTTCTTC | CASSPRPSVGGWNEQFF
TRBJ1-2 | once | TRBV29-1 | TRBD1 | TGCAGCGTTGGAGTCCCGGGACAGGGTTCCGATGGCTACACCTTC | CSVGVPGQGSDGYTF
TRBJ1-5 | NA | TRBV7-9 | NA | TGTGCCAGCAGCTCGGCGGGGGGACAGCCCCAGCATTTT | CASSSAGGQPQHF